The present T cell receptor beta chain was sequenced within a study of cytomegalovirus exposure and HLA in healthy donors. Overall study results and limits: The classifier, whose performance was assessed in both the original and validation cohorts, reportedly diagnosed cytomegalovirus status with high specificity and sensitivity. Among the CMV-associated chains, three were confirmed in vitro as specific for CMV antigens. TCR sequences were mostly rare, though some public TCRs occurred in many donors.

Regarding this clone: Antigen unknown.

CDR1 and CDR2 (germline): ENHRY, SYGVKD. Trimming took 2 bases from V and 2 from J; bases not matched to a gene: 4. This CDR3 has 15 amino acids. Libraries were prepared by immunoSEQ multiplex PCR; TCRdb keeps only in-frame clonotypes and omits some of them. There are under 250,000 clones in the sample; around 90% occur only once, and approximately 2% lies in the top ten. Sequencing was done on a sample of PBMCs. The source is a woman between 18 and 30 years old in good health and CMV-seropositive. The chain has TRBV10-3 and TRBJ1-1; 8 bases are shared with TRBD1. The CDR3 nucleotides are TGTGCCATCAGTGAGGTACAGGGGGTCAACACTGAAGCTTTCTTT. Protein: CAISEVQGVNTEAFF.